This TCR beta chain was recorded in a study of control samples from healthy donors and cancer patients (TCRdb year 2020). CDR1 SGHVS and CDR2 FNYEAQ were looked up in the germline V gene. V and J lose 3 bases and 1 base, and a span of 16 bases separates them. The CDR3 has 17 amino acids, counting the end cysteine and phenylalanine. The sequence is cut down to CDR3 DNA, 51 bases in frame from base 1. Library creation used the immunoSEQ multiplex PCR assay. The table was pulled from immuneACCESS by TCRdb, which kept in-frame rearrangements only. Such tables lose some clones; where checked, under half of the loss comes from unresolved V genes, and the rest has no known cause. This sample comprises 120,000 to 150,000 clones, approximately 90% of them detected only once. The ten largest clones represent 8.5% to 9.5% of the sample. As concerns this clone: What this receptor recognizes is not known. No much larger clonotype is one base removed from it; base qualities were not supplied. Other nucleotide sequences in the sample specify the same CDR3.

The sample comprised blood. The clonotype was recovered from a woman aged 25 to 45 in good health. The sequence joins TRBV7-6 to TRBJ2-1; TRBD2 is a possible D gene, resting on 6 matching bases. The bases are TGTGCCAGCAGCTTGGGATTAGCGGTTAGTTCCTACAATGAGCAGTTCTTC. It encodes CASSLGLAVSSYNEQFF.